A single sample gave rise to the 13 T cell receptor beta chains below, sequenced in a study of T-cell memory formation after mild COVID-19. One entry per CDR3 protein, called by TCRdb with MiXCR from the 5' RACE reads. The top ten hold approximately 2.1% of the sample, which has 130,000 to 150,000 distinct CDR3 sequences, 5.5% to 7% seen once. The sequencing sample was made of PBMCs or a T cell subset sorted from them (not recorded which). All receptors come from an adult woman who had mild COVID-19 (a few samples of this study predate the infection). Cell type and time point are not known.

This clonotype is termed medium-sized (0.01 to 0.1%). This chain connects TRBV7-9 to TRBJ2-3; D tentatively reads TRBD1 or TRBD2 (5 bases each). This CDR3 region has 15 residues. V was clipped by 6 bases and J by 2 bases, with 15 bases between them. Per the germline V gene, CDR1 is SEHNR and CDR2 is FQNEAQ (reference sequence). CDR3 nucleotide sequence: TGTGCCAGCAGAAGGGACCCCCTCCACACAGATACGCAGTATTTT. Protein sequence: CASRRDPLHTDTQYF.

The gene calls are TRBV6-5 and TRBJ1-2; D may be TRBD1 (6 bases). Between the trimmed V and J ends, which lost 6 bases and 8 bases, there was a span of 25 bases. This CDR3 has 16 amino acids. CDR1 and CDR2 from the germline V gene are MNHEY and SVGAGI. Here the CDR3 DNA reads TGTGCCAGCAGCCTTGCAGGGGTCATAACTAAAGGCGGCTACACCTTC. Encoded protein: CASSLAGVITKGGYTF.

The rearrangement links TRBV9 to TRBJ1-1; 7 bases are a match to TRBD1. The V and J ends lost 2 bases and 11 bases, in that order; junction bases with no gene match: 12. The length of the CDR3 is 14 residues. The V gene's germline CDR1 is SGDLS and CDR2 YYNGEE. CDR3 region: CASSVGTVAQSAFF. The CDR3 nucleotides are TGTGCCAGCAGCGTCGGGACAGTGGCCCAGAGTGCTTTCTTT. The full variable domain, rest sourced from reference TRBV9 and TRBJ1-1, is DSGVTQTPKHLITATGQRVTLRCSPRSGDLSVYWYQQSLDQGLQFLIQYYNGEERAKGNILERFSAQQFPDLHSELNLSSLELGDSALYFCASSVGTVAQSAFFGQGTRLTVV.

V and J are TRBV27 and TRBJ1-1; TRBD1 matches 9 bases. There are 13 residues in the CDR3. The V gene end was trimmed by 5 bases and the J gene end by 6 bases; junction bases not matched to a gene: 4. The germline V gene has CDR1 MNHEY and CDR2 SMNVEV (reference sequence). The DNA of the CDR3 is TGTGCCAGCAGTCACCGACAGGGGGCTGAAGCTTTCTTT. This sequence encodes CASSHRQGAEAFF.

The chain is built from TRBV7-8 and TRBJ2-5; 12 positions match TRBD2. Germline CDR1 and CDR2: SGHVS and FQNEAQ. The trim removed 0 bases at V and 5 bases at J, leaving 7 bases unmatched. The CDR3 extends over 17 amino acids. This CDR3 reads CASSLALLAGGGETQYF. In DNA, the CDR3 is TGTGCCAGCAGCTTAGCGCTACTAGCGGGAGGTGGGGAGACCCAGTACTTC.

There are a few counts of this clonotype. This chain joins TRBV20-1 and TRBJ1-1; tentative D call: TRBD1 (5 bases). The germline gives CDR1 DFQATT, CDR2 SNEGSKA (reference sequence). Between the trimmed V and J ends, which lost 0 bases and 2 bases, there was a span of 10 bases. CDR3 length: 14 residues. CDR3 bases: TGCAGTGCTAGAGATGGAGGGGCCAACACTGAAGCTTTCTTT. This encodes CSARDGGANTEAFF.

CDR3 region: CASSPSAWASYGYTF. The CDR3 DNA reads as TGCGCCAGCAGCCCAAGTGCATGGGCCTCCTATGGCTACACCTTC. The rearrangement uses TRBV4-1 and TRBJ1-2; D gene uncertain. V shed 4 bases and J shed 4 bases, with 16 bases lying between them. Germline CDR1 MGHRA, CDR2 YSYEKL. This CDR3 comprises 15 residues.

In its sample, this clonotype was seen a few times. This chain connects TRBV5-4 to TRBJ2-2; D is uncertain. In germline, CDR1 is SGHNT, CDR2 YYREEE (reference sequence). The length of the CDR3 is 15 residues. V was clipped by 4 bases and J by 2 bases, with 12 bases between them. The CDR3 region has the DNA TGTGCCAGCAGCGAACAGAAGCGAAACACCGGGGAGCTGTTTTTT. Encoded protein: CASSEQKRNTGELFF.

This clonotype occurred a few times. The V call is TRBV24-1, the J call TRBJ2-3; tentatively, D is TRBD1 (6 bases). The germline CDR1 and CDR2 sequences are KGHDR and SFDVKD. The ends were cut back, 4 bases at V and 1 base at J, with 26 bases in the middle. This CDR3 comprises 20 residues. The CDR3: CATSERTPRGHYMGTDTQYF. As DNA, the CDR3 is TGTGCCACCAGTGAACGCACCCCCAGGGGTCACTACATGGGCACAGATACGCAGTATTTT.

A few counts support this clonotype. The CDR3, as DNA: TGTGCCAGCAGCGCGGCAGGGATCGGGGGCTACACCTTC. The encoded protein is CASSAAGIGGYTF. The chain employs TRBV9 and TRBJ1-2; possibly TRBD1 for D (5 bases). The CDR3 spans 13 residues. Germline V CDR1 and CDR2: SGDLS, YYNGEE. V was clipped by 3 bases and J by 8 bases, with 14 bases between them. Combining the CDR3 with reference TRBV9 and TRBJ1-2 gives the whole variable domain DSGVTQTPKHLITATGQRVTLRCSPRSGDLSVYWYQQSLDQGLQFLIQYYNGEERAKGNILERFSAQQFPDLHSELNLSSLELGDSALYFCASSAAGIGGYTFGSGTRLTVV.

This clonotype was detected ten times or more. CDR3: CASSLEVAGLLAKNIQYF. Written as DNA, the CDR3 is TGTGCCAGCAGTTTGGAAGTAGCGGGCCTACTAGCCAAAAACATTCAGTACTTC. The chain employs TRBV28 and TRBJ2-4; 7 bases agree with TRBD2. The V segment lost 3 bases and the J segment 0 bases; nucleotides outside the gene matches: 11. The CDR3 has 18 residues. Germline CDR1 MDHEN, CDR2 SYDVKM.

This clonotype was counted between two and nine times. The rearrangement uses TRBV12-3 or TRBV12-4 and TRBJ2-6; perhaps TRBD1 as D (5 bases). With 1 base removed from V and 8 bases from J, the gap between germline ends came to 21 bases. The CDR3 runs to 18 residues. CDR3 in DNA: TGTGCCAGCAGTTTAGGGGGCGCTTACTCACGGCGGTCCAACGTCCTGACTTTC. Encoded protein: CASSLGGAYSRRSNVLTF.

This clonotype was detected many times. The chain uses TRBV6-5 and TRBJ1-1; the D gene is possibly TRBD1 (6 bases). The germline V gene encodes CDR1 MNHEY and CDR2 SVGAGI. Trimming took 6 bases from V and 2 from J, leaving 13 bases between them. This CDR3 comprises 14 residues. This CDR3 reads CASRADRLNTEAFF. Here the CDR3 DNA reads TGTGCCAGCAGGGCGGACAGACTAAACACTGAAGCTTTCTTT.